Detailed here is one T cell receptor (beta chain). The antigen is undetermined. This entry is derived from a study of T cell responses to AZD1222 COVID-19 vaccine. Whole-study context: Second doses were pooled across both intervals (about 4 or about 12 weeks). Study observations and caveats: Recipients of AZD1222 seropositive at baseline numbered only 5 to 7. Donors were mostly white British, more females; clonal diversity possibly underestimated.

Repertoires were generated with immunoSEQ multiplex PCR, while TCRdb's copy carries only in-frame clones and drops some. The sample carries about 120,000 clones, 80% to 90% recorded once. V was trimmed by 0 bases and J by 7 bases, leaving 9 bases between them. CDR1 and CDR2 from the germline V gene are LGHNA and YNFKEQ. The length of the CDR3 is 13 residues. The sequenced sample was peripheral blood, obtained on day 0 of AZD1222 vaccination. The chain links TRBV4-2 to TRBJ1-2, with D tentatively TRBD1 (5 bases). The sequence derives from an adult in good health. The CDR3 sequence: CASSQEAGSGYTF. DNA of the CDR3: TGTGCCAGCAGCCAAGAAGCAGGGTCTGGCTACACCTTC.